The next 17 T cell receptor delta chains were all read from a single sample in a study of gamma-delta T cells after stem cell transplantation. TCRdb re-called clones from the RT-PCR reads using CATT. The table records roughly 5,400 delta-chain clones, just over 9.5% of them present only once. The sequencing sample was made of gamma-delta T cells. Receptors were obtained from a human donor. It is not recorded whose cells these are; they may come from a transplant donor.

This clone showed up just a few times. This clone may be a read error of a much larger clone one base away. This chain connects TRDV2 to TRDJ1, with D perhaps matching TRDD3 (5 bases). This CDR3 comprises 17 residues. The V gene's germline CDR1 is GEAIGNYY and CDR2 EKD. In DNA form, the CDR3 reads TGTGCCTGTGACCCTATACGGGGCCAAGGCCGCACCGGTAAACTCATCTTT. Its protein is CACDPIRGQGRTGKLIF.

This clone was counted only a few times. The chain couples TRDV2 to TRDJ1; 13 nucleotides agree with TRDD3. The germline CDR1 and CDR2 sequences are GEAIGNYY and EKD. V lost 0 bases, J lost 2 bases, and 8 bases stayed unmatched. This CDR3 region has 18 residues. CDR3 in DNA: TGTGCCTGTGACACCGTTGAACTGGGGGATACGGAGACCGATAAACTCATCTTT. Its translation is CACDTVELGDTETDKLIF.

Of note for this clone: A far larger clone is just one base off, so this is likely a read error. The DNA of the CDR3 is TGTGCCTGTGACGCGGTATCACTGGGGGATACAAGCGATAAACTCATCTTT. Its protein is CACDAVSLGDTSDKLIF. This chain links TRDV2 with TRDJ1; 12 bases agree with TRDD3. The CDR3 extends over 17 amino acids. Germline V gives CDR1 GEAIGNYY, CDR2 EKD. V dropped 3 bases and J dropped 4; count of bases not matched to a gene: 11.

This clone occurred a few times. Other DNA sequences in the sample encode the same CDR3. The chain combines TRDV2 with TRDJ3; 7 bases align to TRDD3. V lost 0 bases, J lost 4 bases, and 14 bases stayed unmatched. The CDR3 is 20 amino acids. The germline CDR1 and CDR2 sequences are GEAIGNYY and EKD. The CDR3 region is CACDTGSGGYEAWDTRQMFF. DNA of the CDR3: TGTGCCTGTGACACCGGATCCGGAGGATACGAAGCTTGGGACACCCGACAGATGTTTTTC.

The table lists this clone with a few counts. A read error likely explains why the TCRdb protein, taken from a much larger clone, differs from this DNA's translation at residue 4; the protein shown is translated from the DNA. This chain uses TRDV2 with TRDJ1; maybe TRDD3 (5 bases). This CDR3 is built from 19 residues. V dropped 5 bases and J dropped 4 bases, with 31 bases sitting between them. The germline gives CDR1 GEAIGNYY, CDR2 EKD. The chain's CDR3 is CACGSIPLSSGEDFDKLIF. The CDR3 DNA is TGTGCCTGTGGCTCAATTCCCCTTTCAAGTGGGGAGGACTTCGATAAACTCATCTTT.

Judged by abundance, this clone is large (0.1 to 1%). The sample has other DNA sequences that encode this CDR3 too. CDR3 loop: CACDRLAPRSGGYEDTDKLIF. The CDR3 region has the DNA TGTGCCTGTGACAGGCTCGCCCCACGTTCTGGGGGATACGAGGACACCGATAAACTCATCTTT. V gene TRDV2 combines with J gene TRDJ1, with 12 bases aligning to TRDD3. With V trimmed by 2 bases and J by 0 bases, 18 bases remained unmatched. Germline V lookup: CDR1 GEAIGNYY, CDR2 EKD. This CDR3 is 21 amino acids long.

In this sample, this clone turned up a few times. At one boundary the junction diverges from the germline segment, which might be a read error. Other DNA sequences from this sample encode an identical CDR3 as well. This chain connects TRDV2 to TRDJ1; TRDD3 agrees at 7 bases. CDR3 length: 19 residues. Germline V gene lookup returns CDR1 GEAIGNYY and CDR2 EKD. The CDR3 DNA follows: TGTGCCTGCGACACCGTTCTGAGGGCTAGAGGATACGGGCCCGATAAACTCATCTTT. Translated, it gives CACDTVLRARGYGPDKLIF.

This clone was seen a handful of times. TCRdb's protein for this DNA is that of a much larger clone and differs from the translation at residue 3, likely a read error; the protein shown is the DNA translation. This chain uses TRDV2 with TRDJ1; D may be TRDD3 (7 bases). The CDR3 has 15 amino acids. CDR1 and CDR2 (germline): GEAIGNYY, EKD. The CDR3 protein is CARDAMGINSDKLIF. CDR3 DNA: TGTGCCCGTGACGCGATGGGGATAAATAGCGATAAACTCATCTTT.

On this clone: A mismatch at residue 7 separates the TCRdb protein from the translated DNA, so the protein presented here was translated from the DNA. CDR3 coding DNA: TGTGCCTGTGATGCGATACCGGGGGATACGCAGTACACCGATAAACTCATCTTT. It encodes CACDAIPGDTQYTDKLIF. V usage is TRDV2 and J usage is TRDJ1, with 10 bases aligning to TRDD3. The CDR3 loop spans 18 amino acids. The germline CDR1 and CDR2 sequences are GEAIGNYY and EKD. J gave up 0 bases and V 4 bases, and 13 bases lay outside the gene matches.

The V gene is TRDV2, the J gene TRDJ1, with TRDD3 identical over 9 bases. Trimming at V came to 3 bases and at J to 0 bases, leaving 16 bases not matched to a gene. The CDR3 contains 19 residues. Looked up from germline, CDR1 is GEAIGNYY and CDR2 is EKD. The CDR3 loop is CACDPLTGDTPQYTDKLIF. The CDR3, as DNA: TGTGCCTGTGACCCTCTTACGGGGGATACTCCCCAGTACACCGATAAACTCATCTTT.

In its sample, this clone ranks as medium-sized. This sequence is one base from a far larger clone and is likely a read error. The chain employs TRDV2 and TRDJ3, with 12 bases lining up with TRDD3. The CDR3 length is 19 residues. CDR1 is GEAIGNYY and CDR2 is EKD in the germline V gene. V shed 1 base and J 0 bases; nucleotides not matched to a gene: 3. The CDR3 DNA reads as TGTGCCTGTGACACGATACTGGGGGATACCTCCTGGGACACCCGACAGATGTTTTTC. This encodes CACDTILGDTSWDTRQMFF.

In this sample, this clone turned up a few times. V and J are TRDV1 and TRDJ1; 12 nucleotides line up with TRDD3. V lost 4 bases and J lost 3; bases outside the gene matches: 24. CDR1 and CDR2 from the germline V gene are TSWWSYY and QGS. The CDR3 extends over 22 amino acids. CDR3 in DNA: TGTGCTCTTGGGGCACCTTCCTACGGTGATAGGGCTGGGGGATACGGTTCCGATAAACTCATCTTT. As protein: CALGAPSYGDRAGGYGSDKLIF.

This clone has more than one count but fewer than ten. TCRdb assigns this DNA the protein of a much larger clone, which departs from its translation at residue 6; this likely reflects a read error, and the protein shown comes from translating the DNA. This chain uses TRDV2 with TRDJ1; D is possibly TRDD3 (5 bases). CDR3 size: 19 residues. Germline V gives CDR1 GEAIGNYY, CDR2 EKD. The V end was cut by 0 bases, the J end by 1 base, with 23 bases between. DNA of the CDR3: TGTGCCTGTGACACCATCTCCTCGGGATCCCCCGGTCGCACCGATAAACTCATCTTT. It specifies CACDTISSGSPGRTDKLIF.

As to this clone: Being one base from a much bigger clone, this may be a read error. The rearrangement links TRDV2 to TRDJ1; D is perhaps TRDD3 (6 bases). The CDR3 spans 17 residues. The germline CDR1 and CDR2 sequences are GEAIGNYY and EKD. The germline V and J ends were trimmed by 0 bases and 2 bases, with 18 bases remaining between them. In DNA, the CDR3 is TGTGCCTGTGACACCGTCTCATCTGGGGTACCGACCGATAAACTCATCTTT. It is translated as CACDTVSSGVPTDKLIF.

This clone is categorized as medium-sized. The chain has TRDV2 and TRDJ1; D remains unclear. Germline V gene data show CDR1 as GEAIGNYY and CDR2 as EKD. Deletions cut 3 bases from V and 1 base from J, with 8 bases between. This CDR3 has 13 residues. CDR3 nucleotide sequence: TGTGCCTGTGACCCCCTGGTCACCGATAAACTCATCTTT. This sequence encodes CACDPLVTDKLIF.

The chain recombines TRDV2 with TRDJ1; 8 nucleotides align to TRDD3. V shed 3 bases and J 0 bases; nucleotides not matched to a gene: 5. Per germline, CDR1 GEAIGNYY and CDR2 EKD. The CDR3 length is 15 residues. The CDR3 DNA sequence: TGTGCCTGTGACTCACTGGGGGGATACACCGATAAACTCATCTTT. Its translation is CACDSLGGYTDKLIF.

This clone is labeled as medium-sized. The J gene is TRDJ1, the V gene TRDV2; 8 nucleotides agree with TRDD3. V was pared by 0 bases and J by 0 bases, with 2 bases of the junction left unmatched. Germline V gives CDR1 GEAIGNYY, CDR2 EKD. CDR3 length: 15 amino acids. The CDR3 sequence: CACDTLGEDTDKLIF. The CDR3 DNA reads TGTGCCTGTGACACCCTGGGGGAAGACACCGATAAACTCATCTTT.